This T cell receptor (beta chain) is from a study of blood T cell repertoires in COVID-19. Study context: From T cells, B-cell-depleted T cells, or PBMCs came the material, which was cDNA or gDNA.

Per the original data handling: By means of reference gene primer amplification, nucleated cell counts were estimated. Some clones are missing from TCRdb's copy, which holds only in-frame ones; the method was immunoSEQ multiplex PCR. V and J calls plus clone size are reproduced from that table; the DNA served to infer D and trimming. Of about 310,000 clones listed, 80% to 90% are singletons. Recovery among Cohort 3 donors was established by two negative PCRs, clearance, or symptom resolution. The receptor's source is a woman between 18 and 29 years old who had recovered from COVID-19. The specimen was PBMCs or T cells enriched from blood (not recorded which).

The CDR3 nucleotides are TGCGCCAGCAGCTTGGCCAATCGGGCCAACAGGGGTGTATCCTATGGCTACACCTTC. Translated, it gives CASSLANRANRGVSYGYTF. V usage is TRBV5-1 and J usage is TRBJ1-2, with 7 bases fitting TRBD1. Germline V gene lookup returns CDR1 SGHRS and CDR2 YFSETQ. The CDR3 loop spans 19 amino acids. The V segment lost 0 bases and the J segment 4 bases; nucleotides outside the gene matches: 18. Together with reference TRBV5-1 and TRBJ1-2, the CDR3 gives the full variable domain: KAGVTQTPRYLIKTRGQQVTLSCSPISGHRSVSWYQQTPGQGLQFLFEYFSETQRNKGNFPGRFSGRQFSNSRSEMNVSTLELGDSALYLCASSLANRANRGVSYGYTFGSGTRLTVV.